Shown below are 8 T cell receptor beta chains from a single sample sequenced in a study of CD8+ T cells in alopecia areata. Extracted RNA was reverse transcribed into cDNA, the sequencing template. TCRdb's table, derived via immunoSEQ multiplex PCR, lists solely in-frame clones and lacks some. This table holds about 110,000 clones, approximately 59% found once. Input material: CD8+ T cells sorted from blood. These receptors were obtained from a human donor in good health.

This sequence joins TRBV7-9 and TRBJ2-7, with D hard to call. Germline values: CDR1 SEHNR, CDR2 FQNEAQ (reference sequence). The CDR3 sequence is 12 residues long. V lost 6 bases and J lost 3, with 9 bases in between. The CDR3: CASSSALYEQYF. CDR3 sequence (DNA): TGTGCCAGCAGTTCGGCTCTCTACGAGCAGTACTTC. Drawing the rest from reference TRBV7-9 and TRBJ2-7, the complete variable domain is DTGVSQNPRHKITKRGQNVTFRCDPISEHNRLYWYRQTLGQGPEFLTYFQNEAQLEKSRLLSDRFSAERPKGSFSTLEIQRTEQGDSAMYLCASSSALYEQYFGPGTRLTVT.

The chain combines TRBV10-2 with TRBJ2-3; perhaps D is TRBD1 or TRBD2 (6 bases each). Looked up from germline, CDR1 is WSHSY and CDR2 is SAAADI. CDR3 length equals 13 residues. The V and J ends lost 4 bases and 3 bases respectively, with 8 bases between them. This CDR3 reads CASSVGGTDTQYF. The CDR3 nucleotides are TGCGCCAGCAGTGTAGGGGGGACAGATACGCAGTATTTT.

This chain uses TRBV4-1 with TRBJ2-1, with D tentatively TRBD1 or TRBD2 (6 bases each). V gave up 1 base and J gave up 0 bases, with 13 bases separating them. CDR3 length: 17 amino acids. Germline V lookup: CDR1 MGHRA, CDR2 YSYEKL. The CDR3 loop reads CASSQVRGASSYNEQFF. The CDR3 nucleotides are TGCGCCAGCAGCCAAGTTAGGGGGGCCAGCTCCTACAATGAGCAGTTCTTC.

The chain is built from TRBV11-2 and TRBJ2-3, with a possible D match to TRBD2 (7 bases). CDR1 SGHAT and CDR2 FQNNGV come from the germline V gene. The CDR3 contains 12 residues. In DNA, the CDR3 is TGTGCATCGGGGGGCAACACAGATACGCAGTATTTT. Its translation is CASGGNTDTQYF.

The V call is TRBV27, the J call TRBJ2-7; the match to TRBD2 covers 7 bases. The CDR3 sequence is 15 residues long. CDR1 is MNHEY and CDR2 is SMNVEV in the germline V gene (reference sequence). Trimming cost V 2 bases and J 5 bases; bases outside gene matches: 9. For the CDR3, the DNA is TGTGCCAGCAGTTTAGGGGCTTGGGGGAGGGACGAGCAGTACTTC. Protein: CASSLGAWGRDEQYF.

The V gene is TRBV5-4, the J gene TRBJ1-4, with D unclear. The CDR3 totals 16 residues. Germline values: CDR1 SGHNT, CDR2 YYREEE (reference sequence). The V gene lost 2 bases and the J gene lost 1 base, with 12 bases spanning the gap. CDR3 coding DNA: TGTGCCAGCAGCTTATGGGCCTACGGAACTAATGAAAAACTGTTTTTT. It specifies CASSLWAYGTNEKLFF. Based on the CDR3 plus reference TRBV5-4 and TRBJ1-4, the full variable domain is ETGVTQSPTHLIKTRGQQVTLRCSSQSGHNTVSWYQQALGQGPQFIFQYYREEENGRGNFPPRFSGLQFPNYSSELNVNALELDDSALYLCASSLWAYGTNEKLFFGSGTQLSVL.

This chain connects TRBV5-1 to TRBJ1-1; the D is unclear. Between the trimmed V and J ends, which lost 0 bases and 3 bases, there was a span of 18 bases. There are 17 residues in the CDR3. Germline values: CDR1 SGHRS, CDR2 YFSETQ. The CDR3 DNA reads TGCGCCAGCAGCTTGGATTACCTACCGCCCGGGCACACTGAAGCTTTCTTT. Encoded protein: CASSLDYLPPGHTEAFF.

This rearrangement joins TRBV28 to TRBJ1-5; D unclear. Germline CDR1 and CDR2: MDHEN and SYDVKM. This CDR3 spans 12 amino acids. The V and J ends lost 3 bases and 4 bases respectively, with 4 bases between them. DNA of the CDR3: TGTGCCAGCAGTTTCGTGAATCAGCCCCAGCATTTT. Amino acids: CASSFVNQPQHF.